A selection of T cell receptor beta chains follows, all from one sample in a study of PD-1 blockade in classical Hodgkin lymphoma. This table comes from immunoSEQ multiplex PCR, and its TCRdb copy is limited to in-frame clones, with some not included. The data contain roughly 140,000 clones, 78% of them singletons. The starting material was peripheral blood mononuclear cells (PBMCs), obtained before the second cycle of nivolumab. These receptors originate from a human donor with classical Hodgkin lymphoma. Both conserved end residues are trimmed from each CDR3. Fields, in order: V gene, J gene, CDR3 protein.

v_call: TRBV2; j_call: TRBJ1-5; cdr3_aa: ASSGDRVSNQPQH
v_call: TRBV27; j_call: TRBJ1-5; cdr3_aa: ASSLGPYQPQH
v_call: TRBV20-1; j_call: TRBJ2-1; cdr3_aa: SARGESEQF
v_call: TRBV6-1; j_call: TRBJ2-7; cdr3_aa: ASSERQGDAYEQY
v_call: TRBV28; j_call: TRBJ2-7; cdr3_aa: ASTTLGRSANEQY
v_call: TRBV28; j_call: TRBJ2-7; cdr3_aa: ASSSAGTRVRKEQY
v_call: TRBV10-3; j_call: TRBJ2-1; cdr3_aa: AISENSANEQF
v_call: TRBV18; j_call: TRBJ2-1; cdr3_aa: ASSSTRHNEQF
v_call: TRBV7-3; j_call: TRBJ2-3; cdr3_aa: ASSLNRVDTQY
v_call: TRBV18; j_call: TRBJ1-3; cdr3_aa: ASSPTQGPGNTIY
v_call: TRBV7-3; j_call: TRBJ2-1; cdr3_aa: ASSLGRGLYNEQF
v_call: TRBV7-9; j_call: TRBJ1-2; cdr3_aa: ASSLGADSYGYT
v_call: TRBV10-3; j_call: TRBJ2-7; cdr3_aa: ANPQYRQPWSDEQY
v_call: TRBV6-5; j_call: TRBJ2-3; cdr3_aa: ASNRGRGDTQY